This TCR beta chain stems from a study of blood T cell repertoires in COVID-19. This clone appeared a single time. The method was immunoSEQ multiplex PCR; TCRdb's version includes in-frame clones alone and lacks a portion of them. This sample has 260,000 or so clones, with 85% found just once. The V gene lost 8 bases and the J gene lost 3 bases, with 11 bases spanning the gap. The CDR3 totals 12 residues. From germline, CDR1 is KGHSH and CDR2 LQKENI. The receptor was derived from a woman aged 50 to 60 who had recovered from COVID-19. The sample was PBMCs or T cells enriched from blood (not recorded which). This chain links TRBV18 with TRBJ2-7; D remains ambiguous. CDR3 DNA sequence: TGTGCCAGCACCCGAAGCGACTACGAGCAGTACTTC. Translation gives CASTRSDYEQYF.